One and the same sample provided the 27 T cell receptor beta chains below, sequenced in a study of early T cells in non-severe SARS-CoV-2 infection. TCRdb recomputed calls from the 5' RACE reads with MiXCR, one row per CDR3 protein. The sample lists tens of thousands of distinct CDR3 sequences; roughly a tenth were seen once. The sequences come from whole blood, collected at baseline. The receptors shown here come from an adult who was a healthcare worker with PCR-confirmed SARS-CoV-2 infection or an uninfected control (not recorded which).

On this clonotype itself: The junction differs from germline at one of its ends, possibly a read error. This rearrangement joins TRBV12-3 or TRBV12-4 to TRBJ1-5, with D possibly matching TRBD1 (5 bases). The CDR3 covers 14 residues. The CDR3 sequence: CASSWGGGKQPQHF. DNA of the CDR3: TGTGCCAGCAGTTGGGGGGGTGGCAAGCAGCCCCAGCATTTT.

Only a few counts were recorded for this clonotype. The rearrangement uses TRBV24-1 and TRBJ2-3; D call uncertain. The CDR3 covers 13 residues. CDR1 is KGHDR and CDR2 is SFDVKD in the germline V gene. Trimming stripped 4 bases from V and 0 bases from J, with 4 bases between. CDR3 nucleotide sequence: TGTGCCACCAGTGACGGGAGCACAGATACGCAGTATTTT. It yields the protein CATSDGSTDTQYF.

This clonotype has at least ten counts. V is TRBV18 and J is TRBJ1-2; perhaps TRBD1 as D (6 bases). This CDR3 region has 15 residues. Germline V CDR1 and CDR2: KGHSH, LQKENI. Trimming stripped 6 bases from V and 6 bases from J, with 20 bases between. The CDR3 spells CASSLRQAPLDGYTF. The CDR3 nucleotides are TGTGCCAGCTCTCTCAGACAGGCTCCCCTGGATGGCTACACCTTC.

This clonotype was observed a handful of times. The chain couples TRBV7-9 to TRBJ2-1, with D uncertain. The CDR3 runs 15 residues. Trimming took off 5 bases at V and 12 bases at J, with 23 bases between the two ends. Germline CDR1 is SEHNR and CDR2 is FQNEAQ (reference sequence). CDR3 residues: CASSPRAAVYRWQFF. CDR3 DNA: TGTGCCAGCAGCCCCCGCGCGGCAGTGTACCGTTGGCAGTTCTTC.

This clonotype was observed a few times. The CDR3 DNA reads as TGTGCCAGCAGGATTTCCTACGAGCAGTACTTC. It translates to CASRISYEQYF. The genes are TRBV11-3 and TRBJ2-7; D remains unclear. The V end was cut by 6 bases, the J end by 1 base, with 4 bases between. The CDR3 contains 11 residues. Germline V gene lookup returns CDR1 SGHNT and CDR2 YENEEA.

The table lists this clonotype with many counts. V usage is TRBV6-2 or TRBV6-3 and J usage is TRBJ2-5, with a possible D match to TRBD1 (6 bases). Germline V gene data show CDR1 as MNHEY and CDR2 as SVGEGT. The CDR3 totals 14 residues. The V and J ends lost 6 bases and 1 base respectively, with 12 bases between them. The CDR3 nucleotides read TGTGCCAGCAGATACCGGGACACCCAAGAGACCCAGTACTTC. This translates into CASRYRDTQETQYF.

V is TRBV12-3 or TRBV12-4 and J is TRBJ2-7; 8 positions agree with TRBD2. The CDR3 covers 15 residues. V lost 5 bases and J lost 3; bases outside the gene matches: 9. CDR3 residues: CASSPRGGADYEQYF. The CDR3 DNA sequence: TGTGCCAGCAGTCCCCGGGGGGGGGCGGACTACGAGCAGTACTTC.

This clonotype was counted only a few times. The rearrangement joins TRBV3-1 to TRBJ2-1; a weak D match, TRBD1 (5 bases). This CDR3 is built from 14 residues. Germline V gene sequence: CDR1 LGHDT, CDR2 YNNKEL (reference sequence). V was cut by 4 bases and J by 6 bases, with 13 bases left in between. CDR3: CASSPWGLINEQFF. CDR3 DNA sequence: TGTGCCAGCAGCCCGTGGGGCCTTATCAATGAGCAGTTCTTC.

This chain uses TRBV2 with TRBJ2-2; D is perhaps TRBD1 (6 bases). Trimming took off 2 bases at V and 3 bases at J, with 13 bases between the two ends. The CDR3 loop spans 16 amino acids. Germline V gene data show CDR1 as SNHLY and CDR2 as FYNNEI. The CDR3 spells CASSEPSAGDTGELFF. In DNA form, the CDR3 reads TGTGCCAGCAGTGAACCCTCGGCAGGGGACACCGGGGAGCTGTTTTTT.

This clonotype occurred many times. The genes are TRBV11-3 and TRBJ2-2, with 8 bases fitting TRBD2. V trimming: 8 bases; J trimming: 0 bases; junction bases outside the gene matches: 8. The CDR3 has 16 residues. The germline CDR1 and CDR2 sequences are SGHNT and YENEEA. The CDR3 coding sequence is TGTGCCAGCGCGGGAGGCGGGGGCCCGAACACCGGGGAGCTGTTTTTT. Its protein product is CASAGGGGPNTGELFF.

Remarks on this clonotype: Possible read error: a much larger clone is one base away. The chain recombines TRBV6-2 or TRBV6-3 with TRBJ2-7; TRBD2 agrees at 7 bases. Germline lookup yields CDR1 MNHEY and CDR2 SVGEGT. V gave up 6 bases and J gave up 9 bases; unmatched junction bases: 14. The CDR3 sequence is 14 residues long. The CDR3 DNA reads TGTGCCAGCAGACCCTGGGCCTCCACGGGGGGGCAGTACTTC. Translating it yields CASRPWASTGGQYF.

This clonotype has a count of ten or more. The genes are TRBV2 and TRBJ1-5, with D perhaps TRBD1 (6 bases). V was clipped by 4 bases and J by 2 bases, with 12 bases between them. CDR1 and CDR2 (germline): SNHLY, FYNNEI. The CDR3 length is 15 residues. This chain's CDR3 is CASSAEQGGNQPQHF. The CDR3 DNA sequence: TGTGCCAGCAGTGCTGAACAGGGAGGCAATCAGCCCCAGCATTTT. Complete variable domain (other parts from reference TRBV2 and TRBJ1-5): EPEVTQTPSHQVTQMGQEVILRCVPISNHLYFYWYRQILGQKVEFLVSFYNNEISEKSEIFDDQFSVERPDGSNFTLKIRSTKLEDSAMYFCASSAEQGGNQPQHFGDGTRLSIL.

CDR3 amino acids: CASSASGGWRNEQFF. In nucleotides, the CDR3 is TGTGCCAGCAGTGCGAGTGGGGGGTGGCGCAATGAGCAGTTCTTC. This chain connects TRBV12-3 or TRBV12-4 to TRBJ2-1; TRBD2 is a possible D gene (6 bases). The CDR3 is made up of 15 amino acids. V shed 5 bases and J shed 6 bases, with 17 bases lying between them.

This clonotype appeared many times. V usage is TRBV2 and J usage is TRBJ2-1; 12 bases line up with TRBD1. V dropped 5 bases and J dropped 6; count of bases not matched to a gene: 8. The CDR3 contains 16 residues. Germline CDR1 and CDR2: SNHLY and FYNNEI. Written as DNA, the CDR3 is TGTGCCAGCAGTCTGATGGGACAGGGGGCCCCCAATGAGCAGTTCTTC. Protein: CASSLMGQGAPNEQFF.

A few counts support this clonotype. At one boundary the junction diverges from the germline segment, which might be a read error. The chain carries TRBV7-7 and TRBJ2-2; 10 bases map to TRBD1. The CDR3 spans 12 residues. The V gene's germline CDR1 is SSHAT and CDR2 FNYEAQ (reference sequence). The CDR3 loop reads CASSQTGGELFF. In DNA form, the CDR3 reads TGTGCTAGCAGCCAGACAGGGGGCGAGCTGTTTTTT.

This chain uses TRBV11-2 with TRBJ1-2, with 10 bases fitting TRBD1. This CDR3 has 15 amino acids. Germline CDR1 SGHAT, CDR2 FQNNGV. The trim removed 4 bases at V and 3 bases at J, leaving 5 bases unmatched. CDR3: CASSWGTGAHYGYTF. The CDR3 DNA sequence: TGTGCCAGCAGCTGGGGGACAGGGGCCCACTATGGCTACACCTTC. Full variable domain (outside the CDR3, taken from reference TRBV11-2 and TRBJ1-2): EAGVAQSPRYKIIEKRQSVAFWCNPISGHATLYWYQQILGQGPKLLIQFQNNGVVDDSQLPKDRFSAERLKGVDSTLKIQPAKLEDSAVYLCASSWGTGAHYGYTFGSGTRLTVV.

V and J are TRBV10-2 and TRBJ2-3; 10 positions agree with TRBD1. CDR3 size: 13 residues. J lost 9 bases, V lost 6 bases, and 6 bases had no gene match. Germline V CDR1 and CDR2: WSHSY, SAAADI. The CDR3 spells CASSSRTGGTQYF. The CDR3 nucleotides read TGCGCCAGCAGCTCCCGGACAGGGGGGACGCAGTATTTT.

The chain employs TRBV5-1 and TRBJ2-7, with 7 positions matching TRBD1. After removal of 4 bases from V and 6 bases from J, the junction contained 7 bases not matched to a gene. Germline CDR1 is SGHRS and CDR2 is YFSETQ. CDR3 size: 13 residues. The CDR3 coding sequence is TGCGCCAGCAGCCCCCTACAGGGGCTCGAGCAGTACTTC. Residues: CASSPLQGLEQYF.

The rearrangement joins TRBV2 to TRBJ1-1, with D unclear. Germline CDR1 is SNHLY and CDR2 is FYNNEI. Trimming removed 6 bases from V and 1 base from J, with 9 bases in between. CDR3 length equals 13 residues. In nucleotides, the CDR3 is TGTGCCAGCAGACGCCTGGGGAACACTGAAGCTTTCTTT. It codes for CASRRLGNTEAFF.

CDR3: CASSSYLRGTDTQYF. CDR3 in DNA: TGCGCCAGCAGCTCGTACCTTAGGGGCACAGATACGCAGTATTTT. The chain carries TRBV5-1 and TRBJ2-3, with D hard to call. V lost 3 bases, J lost 1 base, and 12 bases lay in between. Germline V gene sequence: CDR1 SGHRS, CDR2 YFSETQ. CDR3 length: 15 amino acids.

This clonotype was observed a handful of times. V gene TRBV7-8 combines with J gene TRBJ2-3; 7 bases line up with TRBD1. This CDR3 is built from 16 residues. J gave up 2 bases and V 1 base, and 6 bases lay outside the gene matches. Germline V CDR1 and CDR2: SGHVS, FQNEAQ. The CDR3 DNA sequence: TGTGCCAGCAGCTTAGTTCGAGGACAGGCCACAGATACGCAGTATTTT. This gives the protein CASSLVRGQATDTQYF.

The CDR3 reads CATWGQSSYNSPLHF. CDR3 sequence (DNA): TGTGCCACTTGGGGACAAAGCTCCTATAATTCACCCCTCCACTTT. The chain combines TRBV10-3 with TRBJ1-6, with a possible D match to TRBD1 (6 bases). CDR3 length: 15 residues. The V and J ends lost 10 bases and 0 bases respectively, with 13 bases between them. CDR1 ENHRY and CDR2 SYGVKD come from the germline V gene.

In its sample, this clonotype was seen many times. The chain employs TRBV5-1 and TRBJ2-3, with a tentative D call TRBD2 (5 bases). The V and J ends lost 0 bases and 2 bases respectively, with 16 bases between them. CDR1 SGHRS and CDR2 YFSETQ come from the germline V gene. This CDR3 spans 17 amino acids. CDR3 DNA: TGCGCCAGCAGCTTGGGGCCCGGGATACGGGCCACAGATACGCAGTATTTT. This sequence encodes CASSLGPGIRATDTQYF.

The V gene is TRBV5-1, the J gene TRBJ1-1; TRBD1 might be the D (5 bases). From germline, CDR1 is SGHRS and CDR2 YFSETQ. The CDR3 contains 14 residues. V dropped 3 bases and J dropped 0 bases, with 9 bases sitting between them. The CDR3, as DNA: TGCGCCAGCAGCTCGGGGGTCTTGAACACTGAAGCTTTCTTT. This sequence encodes CASSSGVLNTEAFF.

This clonotype was found many times. J is TRBJ1-5 and V is TRBV24-1; maybe TRBD1 (5 bases). Germline V CDR1 and CDR2: KGHDR, SFDVKD. The CDR3 is 17 residues long. Trimming cost V 0 bases and J 6 bases, with 17 bases left between them. The chain's CDR3 is CATSDLRRDAVFQPQHF. The CDR3 bases are TGTGCCACCAGTGATTTGCGTCGGGACGCGGTTTTTCAGCCCCAGCATTTT.

The V call is TRBV12-3 or TRBV12-4, the J call TRBJ2-1; D is undetermined. Trimming pared 1 base from V and 10 bases from J, leaving 8 bases between. The CDR3 sequence is 12 residues long. The CDR3 is CASSLGDREQFF. CDR3 coding DNA: TGTGCCAGCAGTTTAGGGGATCGGGAGCAGTTCTTC.

The chain has TRBV13 and TRBJ2-1; D gene uncertain. V lost 3 bases, J lost 12 bases, and 15 bases lay in between. The CDR3 extends over 13 amino acids. In germline, CDR1 is PRHDT, CDR2 FYEKMQ (reference sequence). The CDR3 region is CASSLGGALGQFF. The CDR3 nucleotides are TGTGCCAGCAGCTTGGGTGGAGCCCTGGGGCAGTTCTTC.